These T cell receptor beta chains were read from a single sample in a study of control samples from healthy donors and cancer patients. The method was immunoSEQ multiplex PCR; TCRdb's version includes in-frame clones alone and lacks a portion of them. This table has 150,000 or so clones, about 86% appearing once. The sequenced sample was blood. The receptors derive from a man aged 18 to 30 in good health. Both conserved end residues are trimmed from each CDR3. Each record gives: V gene, J gene, clone size, CDR3 protein. Size is omitted from some rows. Given values are once, few, many or a class for expanded clones.

TRBV28	TRBJ2-1	NA	ASSYRGDPNEQF
TRBV30	TRBJ1-1	NA	AFSGTVNTEAF
TRBV11-2	TRBJ1-1	NA	ASSLSLYGGRTEAF
TRBV30	TRBJ1-4	NA	AWSVGPARNEKLF
TRBV5-1	TRBJ2-1	NA	ASSSGVSPPYNEQF
TRBV27	TRBJ2-5	NA	ASTQGETQY
TRBV15	TRBJ2-3	NA	ASRLGGLDTDTQY
TRBV28	TRBJ1-5	NA	ASSLFTGAYQPQH
TRBV12-3/TRBV12-4	TRBJ2-7	NA	ASSFGQSYEQY
TRBV7-8	TRBJ1-4	NA	ASSRDSGNEKLF
TRBV28	TRBJ1-2	NA	ASTLRQGPNYGYT
TRBV24-1	TRBJ1-5	NA	ATSDPGQKMPQH
TRBV2	TRBJ2-1	NA	ASSDPGGWDSYNEQF
TRBV12-5	TRBJ2-7	NA	ASGLDAGGFYEQY
TRBV14	TRBJ1-1	NA	ASSQLGDSNTEAF
TRBV7-3	TRBJ2-3	NA	ASSPTGGAGNTQY
TRBV7-2	TRBJ1-4	NA	ASSLGVANEKLF
TRBV3-1/TRBV3-2	TRBJ2-7	NA	ASSQAAGTGGVVHEQY
TRBV6-2/TRBV6-3	TRBJ2-1	NA	ASSYSNEQF
TRBV28	TRBJ2-7	NA	ASSLRASYEQY
TRBV4-3	TRBJ1-1	NA	ASSQDVAAEGAF
TRBV30	TRBJ2-7	NA	AWSWTGRFYEQY
TRBV15	TRBJ1-2	NA	ATSRATTGPNYGYT
TRBV27	TRBJ2-2	NA	ASSLREGELF
TRBV5-6	TRBJ2-2	NA	ASSFGAGNPGELF
TRBV29-1	TRBJ2-5	NA	SVKRGEGTQY
TRBV2	TRBJ2-3	NA	ASNGPFTDTQY
TRBV27	TRBJ2-3	NA	ASSLERGGDTQY
TRBV6-2/TRBV6-3	TRBJ2-5	NA	ASSSAGTHRTQY
TRBV20-1	TRBJ2-3	NA	SASAVQGSGDTQY
TRBV29-1	TRBJ2-7	NA	SVNPGQGRSGEQY
TRBV4-1	TRBJ2-7	NA	ASSQGPSGVYEQY
TRBV27	TRBJ2-7	NA	ASSFQGTGTHEQY
TRBV4-3	TRBJ1-2	NA	ASSQGFGYT
TRBV21-1	TRBJ2-7	NA	ASSKKASSYEQY
TRBV6-5	TRBJ2-7	medium-sized	ASSHREGYEQY
TRBV9	TRBJ2-2	NA	ASSVEVGVSGELF
TRBV6-1	TRBJ1-1	NA	ASSGRTAGSNTEAF
TRBV5-6	TRBJ2-1	NA	ASSLFGQGSYNEQF
TRBV13	TRBJ1-1	NA	ASSLVLQNTEAF
TRBV23-1	TRBJ1-1	NA	ASSQSRAGPSLNTEAF
TRBV13	TRBJ2-7	NA	ASSPDRLAGGPWEQY
TRBV5-4	TRBJ1-5	NA	ASSLFGVNQPQH
TRBV6-5	TRBJ1-5	NA	ASSSTGEVQPQH
TRBV11-2	TRBJ2-2	once	ASSLAYYTGELF
TRBV7-2	TRBJ2-7	NA	ASSLTVRQDKY
TRBV7-8	TRBJ1-2	NA	ASSFGGFYGYT
TRBV11-2	TRBJ2-7	NA	ASSPAAREQY
TRBV4-1	TRBJ1-4	NA	ASSQDDRTTNEKLF
TRBV3-1/TRBV3-2	TRBJ2-5	NA	ASSQDETQY
TRBV19	TRBJ2-3	NA	ASKRGGASTDTQY